Presented here are 32 T cell receptor beta chains from one specimen sequenced in a study of T-cell memory formation after mild COVID-19. Each CDR3 protein gets one entry after TCRdb re-called the 5' RACE reads with MiXCR. The sample consists of roughly 400,000 distinct CDR3 sequences, 16% of them appearing once. Sequenced: PBMCs or a T cell subset sorted from them (not recorded which). These receptors were collected from a man aged 18 to 29 who had mild COVID-19 (a few samples of this study predate the infection). Cell type and time point are not known.

This clonotype was detected a few times. This chain links TRBV7-9 with TRBJ1-1, with 7 nucleotides matching TRBD1. The junction had 12 bases not matched to a gene; V was cut back by 4 bases and J by 10 bases. This CDR3 region has 14 residues. Germline assignment: CDR1 SEHNR and CDR2 FQNEAQ (reference sequence). The CDR3 reads CASSSQEKGDRAFF. The CDR3 DNA is TGTGCCAGCAGCTCCCAAGAAAAGGGGGACAGAGCTTTCTTT.

The chain is built from TRBV4-3 and TRBJ2-1; D is unclear. This CDR3 is built from 11 residues. The V and J ends lost 2 bases and 7 bases respectively, with 3 bases between them. Germline V gives CDR1 LGHNA, CDR2 YSLEER. CDR3 sequence (DNA): TGCGCCAGCAGCCAATGGAATGAGCAGTTCTTC. Amino acids: CASSQWNEQFF.

This clonotype was counted a few times. This sequence joins TRBV20-1 and TRBJ2-7; the D is unclear. V lost 6 bases and J 3 bases, leaving 9 bases between the germline ends. CDR1 and CDR2 (germline): DFQATT, SNEGSKA (reference sequence). This CDR3 comprises 11 residues. In nucleotides, the CDR3 is TGCAGTGCCGGATCGGACTACGAGCAGTACGTC. Its translation: CSAGSDYEQYV.

V gene TRBV6-5 combines with J gene TRBJ2-5; D remains unclear. The CDR3 has 13 amino acids. Germline-derived CDR1 and CDR2 are MNHEY and SVGAGI. V lost 8 bases and J lost 0, with 10 bases in between. The CDR3 nucleotides read TGTGCCAGCCGGAGACGGAACCAAGAGACCCAGTACTTC. Protein sequence: CASRRRNQETQYF.

This clonotype came up many times. CDR3 bases: TGTGCCAGCAGCTTAGAGGGTGCCGGGACGCAGTATTTT. Residues: CASSLEGAGTQYF. V usage is TRBV7-9 and J usage is TRBJ2-3, with D unresolved. This CDR3 has 13 residues. The V end lost 1 base, the J end lost 9 bases, and 11 bases lay between the germline ends. Germline V CDR1 and CDR2: SEHNR, FQNEAQ (reference sequence).

The J gene is TRBJ2-5, the V gene TRBV12-5; the D gene is possibly TRBD2 (5 bases). Germline CDR1 is LGHNT and CDR2 is FRNRAP. V was clipped by 3 bases and J by 5 bases, with 10 bases between them. CDR3 length equals 13 residues. CDR3 protein: CASGFSGVETQYF. CDR3 DNA: TGTGCTAGTGGTTTCTCCGGGGTGGAGACCCAGTACTTC. Complete variable domain (other parts from reference TRBV12-5 and TRBJ2-5): DARVTQTPRHKVTEMGQEVTMRCQPILGHNTVFWYRQTMMQGLELLAYFRNRAPLDDSGMPKDRFSAEMPDATLATLKIQPSEPRDSAVYFCASGFSGVETQYFGPGTRLLVL.

V gene TRBV18 combines with J gene TRBJ2-7; D call uncertain. Germline loops: CDR1 KGHSH, CDR2 LQKENI. This CDR3 comprises 14 residues. V lost 1 base and J 2 bases, leaving 9 bases between the germline ends. The CDR3 nucleotides are TGTGCCAGCTCACCACGAGCAGACACCTACGAGCAGTACTTC. Protein sequence: CASSPRADTYEQYF.

This clonotype came up a few times. J is TRBJ1-2 and V is TRBV7-9, with 7 bases identical to TRBD1. V shed 6 bases and J 3 bases; nucleotides not matched to a gene: 16. Germline-derived CDR1 and CDR2 are SEHNR and FQNEAQ (reference sequence). CDR3 length equals 17 residues. The CDR3: CASRQDRQGPMDYGYTF. For the CDR3, the DNA is TGTGCCAGCAGGCAGGACCGACAGGGTCCAATGGACTATGGCTACACCTTC.

A few counts support this clonotype. The genes are TRBV18 and TRBJ1-2; D is unclear. The V gene's germline CDR1 is KGHSH and CDR2 LQKENI. Trimming removed 1 base at V and 4 bases at J, with 10 bases between. This CDR3 contains 14 residues. CDR3 region: CASSPRSPSYGYTF. CDR3 nucleotides: TGTGCCAGCTCACCACGGTCGCCGAGCTATGGCTACACCTTC.

The J gene is TRBJ2-5, the V gene TRBV5-4; 7 nucleotides agree with TRBD2. The CDR3 length is 13 residues. Germline assignment: CDR1 SGHNT and CDR2 YYREEE (reference sequence). After removal of 5 bases from V and 5 bases from J, the junction contained 6 bases not matched to a gene. Here the CDR3 reads CASSLTSRETQYF. CDR3 DNA: TGTGCCAGCAGTCTGACTAGCAGGGAGACCCAGTACTTC. The entire variable domain, with the rest obtained from reference TRBV5-4 and TRBJ2-5, is as follows: ETGVTQSPTHLIKTRGQQVTLRCSSQSGHNTVSWYQQALGQGPQFIFQYYREEENGRGNFPPRFSGLQFPNYSSELNVNALELDDSALYLCASSLTSRETQYFGPGTRLLVL.

The chain carries TRBV19 and TRBJ2-7; 7 bases map to TRBD1. The CDR3 has 14 amino acids. Germline values: CDR1 LNHDA, CDR2 SQIVND (reference sequence). V lost 3 bases to trimming and J lost 6 bases; unmatched junction nucleotides: 8. Written as DNA, the CDR3 is TGTGCCAGTAGTATCCGGACAGGCCTAGGCGAGCAGTACTTC. Amino acids: CASSIRTGLGEQYF.

The rearrangement uses TRBV12-3 or TRBV12-4 and TRBJ1-2; no firm D call. The ends were cut back, 3 bases at V and 8 bases at J, with 10 bases in the middle. There are 12 residues in the CDR3. CDR3 in amino acids: CASSLGQAGYTF. The CDR3 region has the DNA TGTGCCAGCAGTTTGGGCCAGGCGGGCTACACCTTC.

The rearrangement links TRBV7-9 to TRBJ2-1; no clear D gene. This CDR3 is built from 10 residues. V lost 1 base to trimming and J lost 13 bases, with 5 bases between them. The germline V gene encodes CDR1 SEHNR and CDR2 FQNEAQ (reference sequence). CDR3 sequence reads: CASSLGDQFF. CDR3 sequence (DNA): TGTGCCAGCAGCTTAGGCGACCAGTTCTTC.

This clonotype was counted only a few times. The rearrangement joins TRBV5-1 to TRBJ2-5, with D hard to call. Deletions cut 2 bases from V and 4 bases from J, with 6 bases between. The CDR3 sequence is 12 residues long. In germline, CDR1 is SGHRS, CDR2 YFSETQ. The CDR3 DNA sequence: TGCGCCAGCAGCTTACAGAGAGAGACCCAGTACTTC. This encodes CASSLQRETQYF.

There are many counts of this clonotype. This chain joins TRBV12-3 or TRBV12-4 and TRBJ1-2; 11 nucleotides match TRBD1. The CDR3 spans 16 residues. V was pared by 1 base and J by 7 bases, with 8 bases of the junction left unmatched. CDR3 in amino acids: CASSLGRTGGGRGYTF. Written as DNA, the CDR3 is TGTGCCAGCAGTTTAGGGAGGACAGGGGGCGGTCGTGGCTACACCTTC.

This clonotype has a handful of counts. CDR3 protein: CASSLGLQSYNEQFF. DNA for the CDR3: TGTGCCAGCAGCCTCGGACTTCAATCCTACAATGAGCAGTTCTTC. The chain uses TRBV4-2 and TRBJ2-1, with D perhaps matching TRBD2 (5 bases). The CDR3 sequence is 15 residues long. CDR1 and CDR2 (germline): LGHNA, YNFKEQ. Trimming left V 4 bases short and J 1 base short, with 11 bases between.

In its sample, this clonotype was seen a few times. CDR3 DNA: TGTGCCAGCAGACGGCGGGGACTTTATGAAAAACTGTTTTTT. Its protein is CASRRRGLYEKLFF. The genes are TRBV6-2 or TRBV6-3 and TRBJ1-4; D is perhaps TRBD1 (5 bases). There are 14 residues in the CDR3. Between the trimmed V and J ends, which lost 6 bases and 6 bases, there was a span of 14 bases. CDR1 and CDR2 (germline): MNHEY, SVGEGT.

Only a few counts were recorded for this clonotype. The chain couples TRBV20-1 to TRBJ1-5, with TRBD1 matching 8 bases. V was pared by 6 bases and J by 3 bases, with 4 bases of the junction left unmatched. Germline V CDR1 and CDR2: DFQATT, SNEGSKA (reference sequence). This CDR3 has 13 residues. CDR3 nucleotides: TGCAGTGCCAAGACAGGGGCCAATCAGCCCCAGCATTTT. Translated: CSAKTGANQPQHF.

This clonotype was counted ten times or more. One end of the junction fails to match germline, which may point to a read error. The J gene is TRBJ2-7, the V gene TRBV14; 10 bases agree with TRBD2. CDR3 length equals 15 residues. The germline gives CDR1 SGHDN, CDR2 FVKESK. The chain's CDR3 is CASSQESGGVYEQYF. Written as DNA, the CDR3 is TGTGCCAGCAGTCAAGAAAGCGGGGGGGTCTACGAGCAGTACTTC.

This clonotype was seen more than once but under ten times. This chain joins TRBV10-3 and TRBJ2-3; possibly TRBD2 for D (6 bases). CDR1 is ENHRY, CDR2 SYGVKD, per germline. The CDR3 contains 15 residues. V was pared by 10 bases and J by 3 bases, with 20 bases between. The CDR3 loop reads CATQLWGGETDTQYF. Here the CDR3 DNA reads TGTGCCACCCAATTATGGGGCGGGGAGACAGATACGCAGTATTTT.

The V gene is TRBV7-2, the J gene TRBJ2-2, with D unresolved. CDR1 is SGHTA, CDR2 FQGNSA, per germline. This CDR3 is built from 15 residues. V was clipped by 2 bases and J by 7 bases, with 14 bases between them. The CDR3, as DNA: TGTGCCAGCAGCTTATTATCTAATTACGTCGGGGAGCTGTTTTTT. It is translated as CASSLLSNYVGELFF.

This clonotype was found a few times. The chain combines TRBV20-1 with TRBJ2-1; possibly TRBD1 for D (5 bases). CDR3 length equals 14 residues. CDR1 is DFQATT and CDR2 is SNEGSKA in the germline V gene (reference sequence). V lost 0 bases to trimming and J lost 10 bases, with 16 bases between them. CDR3 amino acids: CSARDSPGSVEQFF. CDR3 sequence (DNA): TGCAGTGCTAGAGATTCCCCAGGGTCGGTGGAGCAGTTCTTC.

This chain links TRBV4-3 with TRBJ1-4; 11 positions agree with TRBD1. The CDR3 sequence is 17 residues long. Germline V gene lookup returns CDR1 LGHNA and CDR2 YSLEER. Germline trimming cut 4 bases from V and 7 bases from J; bases unmatched to any gene: 11. The CDR3 nucleotides are TGCGCCAGCAGCCCGACCTTCGGACAGGGGGCGTCTGAAAAACTGTTTTTT. Its translation: CASSPTFGQGASEKLFF.

This clonotype was detected only a few times. The chain is built from TRBV20-1 and TRBJ1-5, with 7 bases matching TRBD1. This CDR3 region has 18 residues. Germline V gene lookup returns CDR1 DFQATT and CDR2 SNEGSKA (reference sequence). V was pared by 0 bases and J by 4 bases, with 15 bases of the junction left unmatched. The CDR3 spells CSARDRSPMGQPNQPQHF. The CDR3 DNA follows: TGCAGTGCTAGAGATCGGTCTCCCATGGGACAGCCAAATCAGCCCCAGCATTTT.

The table lists this clonotype with many counts. This chain connects TRBV6-5 to TRBJ2-7; 7 bases line up with TRBD2. In germline, CDR1 is MNHEY, CDR2 SVGAGI. This CDR3 has 14 residues. J was trimmed by 2 bases and V by 3 bases; bases with no gene match: 4. The CDR3 loop reads CASSYWGGAYEQYF. The CDR3 nucleotides are TGTGCCAGCAGTTATTGGGGGGGAGCCTACGAGCAGTACTTC.

In this sample, this clonotype turned up a few times. This chain joins TRBV6-4 and TRBJ2-3; TRBD1 aligns across 7 bases. V lost 5 bases to trimming and J lost 1 base; unmatched junction nucleotides: 6. The CDR3 totals 15 residues. Germline values: CDR1 MRHNA, CDR2 SNTAGT. The chain's CDR3 is CASSPQGFGTDTQYF. DNA of the CDR3: TGTGCCAGCAGTCCACAGGGGTTTGGCACAGATACGCAGTATTTT.

The chain recombines TRBV19 with TRBJ1-6; unclear D gene. This CDR3 region has 16 residues. CDR1 is LNHDA, CDR2 SQIVND, per germline (reference sequence). Trimming stripped 5 bases from V and 7 bases from J, with 18 bases between. The CDR3 coding sequence is TGTGCCAGTAGTGGATCGGGAAGCCACCCCAATTCACCCCTCCACTTT. Amino acids: CASSGSGSHPNSPLHF. Combining the CDR3 with reference TRBV19 and TRBJ1-6 gives the whole variable domain DGGITQSPKYLFRKEGQNVTLSCEQNLNHDAMYWYRQDPGQGLRLIYYSQIVNDFQKGDIAEGYSVSREKKESFPLTVTSAQKNPTAFYLCASSGSGSHPNSPLHFGNGTRLTVT.

This rearrangement joins TRBV29-1 to TRBJ2-2; D may be TRBD1 (6 bases). The germline V gene has CDR1 SQVTM and CDR2 ANQGSEA. This CDR3 contains 14 residues. Between the trimmed V and J ends, which lost 7 bases and 0 bases, there was a span of 12 bases. The CDR3 nucleotides are TGCAGCGCCGAACAGGGAACGAACACCGGGGAGCTGTTTTTT. Its protein is CSAEQGTNTGELFF.

CDR3 nucleotide sequence: TGTGCCAGCAGCCAAGATTTGCAGACCCAGTACTTC. Encoded protein: CASSQDLQTQYF. The V and J genes are TRBV3-1 and TRBJ2-5; no reliable D call. Germline lookup yields CDR1 LGHDT and CDR2 YNNKEL (reference sequence). The CDR3 spans 12 residues. V was cut by 0 bases and J by 6 bases, with 5 bases left in between.

The rearrangement uses TRBV11-2 and TRBJ2-3, with 8 bases identical to TRBD2. The CDR3 has 14 residues. Germline CDR1 SGHAT, CDR2 FQNNGV. V lost 5 bases and J lost 5; bases outside the gene matches: 6. As DNA, the CDR3 is TGTGCCAGCAGCCCCGCGGGGGGCGAAGATACGCAGTATTTT. The encoded protein is CASSPAGGEDTQYF.

This clonotype turned up a few times. The chain uses TRBV2 and TRBJ1-2, with 7 bases identical to TRBD1. The CDR3 contains 16 residues. The ends lost 6 bases at V and 4 bases at J; junction bases unmatched: 14. Germline V gene data show CDR1 as SNHLY and CDR2 as FYNNEI. CDR3: CASSGPTGTAPYGYTF. As DNA, the CDR3 is TGTGCCAGCAGCGGACCGACCGGGACAGCTCCCTATGGCTACACCTTC.

The rearrangement uses TRBV15 and TRBJ2-1; TRBD2 is a possible D gene (7 bases). V gave up 3 bases and J gave up 5 bases, with 17 bases separating them. The CDR3 covers 16 residues. Germline V gene data show CDR1 as LNHNV and CDR2 as YYDKDF (reference sequence). CDR3 amino acids: CATSSRGDGGNNEQFF. In DNA, the CDR3 is TGTGCCACCAGCAGCCGGGGGGATGGGGGCAACAATGAGCAGTTCTTC.